The rows below give T cell receptor beta chains drawn from one sample of a study of shared clonotypes between healthy human individuals. Clones were sequenced by immunoSEQ multiplex PCR, and TCRdb holds only the in-frame ones, with some missing. The data contain around 1.9 million clones, just over 90% of them seen just once; the ten biggest clones take up 1.5% to 2%. The sequencing input was naive CD8+ T cells from PBMCs. The receptors shown here come from a man aged 18 to 35 in good health. Some clones in this sample may be carry-over from other donors' samples. Each CDR3 is given with its conserved first and last residue. The D gene is left open where the match is weak. Size is omitted from some rows. Given values are once, few, many or a class for expanded clones.

NA	TRBV18	TRBD2	TRBJ2-7	TGTGCCAGCTCACCCGCCCCACTAGCGGGACTCGACGAGCAGTACTTC	CASSPAPLAGLDEQYF
NA	TRBV4-1	TRBD2	TRBJ2-1	TGCGCCAGCAGCCAAGATAGGGGACTAGCGTTCGGGGGGAATGAGCAGTTCTTC	CASSQDRGLAFGGNEQFF
NA	TRBV2	NA	TRBJ2-7	TGTGCCAGCAGCACCTCCGGGACACCGGGGAGCTACGAGCAGTACTTC	CASSTSGTPGSYEQYF
NA	TRBV19	NA	TRBJ2-7	TGTGCCAGTGGCGCCGTTTGGGGGGCCTACGAGCAGTACTTC	CASGAVWGAYEQYF
NA	TRBV27	TRBD2	TRBJ2-7	TGTGCCAGCAGCGTACCGGGACTAGCGGGAATACACGAGCAGTACTTC	CASSVPGLAGIHEQYF
NA	TRBV27	NA	TRBJ1-1	TGTGCCAGCAGCCCCCGGACAGTGAACACTGAAGCTTTCTTT	CASSPRTVNTEAFF
NA	TRBV19	TRBD1	TRBJ2-7	TGTGCCAGTAGTGGACGGACAGGGACGAACTACGAGCAGTACTTC	CASSGRTGTNYEQYF
few	TRBV19	TRBD1	TRBJ1-1	TGTGCCAGTATGGAGGGGCAGGGGGATACTGAAGCTTTCTTT	CASMEGQGDTEAFF
NA	TRBV4-3	NA	TRBJ2-7	TGCGCCAGCAGCCACAGGACGGGTACCTACGAGCAGTACTTC	CASSHRTGTYEQYF
NA	TRBV9	NA	TRBJ2-1	TGTGCCAGCAGCTCAGGTGGTCGGATTGGGTCGGATGAGCAGTTCTTC	CASSSGGRIGSDEQFF
once	TRBV19	NA	TRBJ1-5	TGTGCCAGTAGTCGGACCGCTAATCAGCCCCAGCATTTT	CASSRTANQPQHF
NA	TRBV11-2	NA	TRBJ2-3	TGTGCCAGCAGAGCTTATGCGTGGTCTAGCACAGATACGCAGTATTTT	CASRAYAWSSTDTQYF
NA	TRBV14	TRBD1	TRBJ2-1	TGTGCCAGCAGCCGAGACAGGGGATGGTATGAGCAGTTCTTC	CASSRDRGWYEQFF
NA	TRBV9	NA	TRBJ2-2	TGTGCCAGCAGCGGAATGCAGGGGGAGGCCGGGGAGCTGTTTTTT	CASSGMQGEAGELFF
NA	TRBV19	NA	TRBJ2-7	TGTGCCAGTAGTAGGGCTGGAGCCTACGAGCAGTACTTC	CASSRAGAYEQYF
NA	TRBV13	NA	TRBJ2-7	TGTGCCAGCAATCAGGGTGCCTCCTACGAGCAGTACTTC	CASNQGASYEQYF
NA	TRBV28	NA	TRBJ2-2	TGTGCCAGCAGCCGGGAATTTACCGGGGAGCTGTTTTTT	CASSREFTGELFF
once	TRBV7-9	NA	TRBJ2-1	TGTGCCAGCGGGCAAAGGGGGGAAGTGAAGAATGAGCAGTTCTTC	CASGQRGEVKNEQFF
NA	TRBV6-1	NA	TRBJ2-2	TGTGCCAGCAGTGAAGTTAGAGAATTGGCGAACACCGGGGAGCTGTTTTTT	CASSEVRELANTGELFF
once	TRBV27	NA	TRBJ1-4	TGTGCCAGCAGTTTATCACCGGGTTTTGAAAAACTGTTTTTT	CASSLSPGFEKLFF
NA	TRBV4-1	NA	TRBJ2-7	TGCGCCAGCAGCCAAGACCCCTACGAGCAGTACTTC	CASSQDPYEQYF
NA	TRBV9	TRBD2	TRBJ2-2	TGTGCCAGCAGCCAGAGCGGGACGAACACCGGGGAGCTGTTTTTT	CASSQSGTNTGELFF
NA	TRBV7-8	NA	TRBJ2-2	TGTGCCAGCAGCTCACCCACGACAGTCACCGGGGAGCTGTTTTTT	CASSSPTTVTGELFF
NA	TRBV15	NA	TRBJ2-7	TGTGCCACCAGCAGCAGGGTTAATTCCTACGAGCAGTACTTC	CATSSRVNSYEQYF
NA	TRBV29-1	TRBD2	TRBJ2-2	TGCAGCGCTAATCCAGCGGGAGCAACCGGGGAGCTGTTTTTT	CSANPAGATGELFF
NA	TRBV4-2	TRBD2	TRBJ2-1	TGTGCCAGCAGCCTAAGAACTAGCGGGGGTGAAGCCGGCTACAATGAGCAGTTCTTC	CASSLRTSGGEAGYNEQFF
NA	TRBV30	TRBD2	TRBJ2-1	TGTGCCTGGAGTGAGGATAGCGGGAACTACAATGAGCAGTTCTTC	CAWSEDSGNYNEQFF
few	TRBV30	NA	TRBJ1-1	TGTGCCTGGAGTGTAATAAGGGCCCTGAACACTGAAGCTTTCTTT	CAWSVIRALNTEAFF
NA	TRBV28	NA	TRBJ1-2	TGTGCCAGCAGTCCGCGTGAAGGCGCCTATGGCTACACCTTC	CASSPREGAYGYTF
NA	TRBV13	NA	TRBJ2-7	TGTGCCAGCAGCTGGTACCGGGCCCAATCCTACGAGCAGTACTTC	CASSWYRAQSYEQYF
NA	TRBV9	TRBD2	TRBJ2-3	TGTGCCAGCAGCTCGAGACCGGGACTAGCGGGAGATACAGATACGCAGTATTTT	CASSSRPGLAGDTDTQYF
NA	TRBV7-9	NA	TRBJ1-3	TGTGCCAGCAGCTTTGAATCGGGCCGCTCTGGAAACACCATATATTTT	CASSFESGRSGNTIYF
NA	TRBV28	NA	TRBJ2-3	TGTGCCAGCAGTTTAGAGATTTCTAGCACAGATACGCAGTATTTT	CASSLEISSTDTQYF
NA	TRBV6-1	NA	TRBJ1-3	TGTGCCAGCAGTGAACCGGGCCTTCTGAAACCTTCTGGAAACACCATATATTTT	CASSEPGLLKPSGNTIYF
NA	TRBV27	NA	TRBJ2-7	TGTGCCAGCAGTCCTCTGGGGGGAAAAGCCAACTACGAGCAGTACTTC	CASSPLGGKANYEQYF
NA	TRBV15	NA	TRBJ1-5	TGTGCCACCAGCAGAGAAGCCCCAGGGAGCAATCAGCCCCAGCATTTT	CATSREAPGSNQPQHF
NA	TRBV6-6	TRBD2	TRBJ2-1	TGTGCCAGCAGGCTAGCGGGAGGCCCCTACAATGAGCAGTTCTTC	CASRLAGGPYNEQFF
NA	TRBV28	TRBD1	TRBJ1-2	TGTGCCAGCGGTGGGACAGGGGGCGGGTATGGCTACACCTTC	CASGGTGGGYGYTF
NA	TRBV7-9	NA	TRBJ2-2	TGTGCCAGCAGCCCTGGCCTCGGGGGCGCCTACGGGGAGCTGTTTTTT	CASSPGLGGAYGELFF
NA	TRBV14	TRBD1	TRBJ1-1	TGTGCCAGCAGCCCCCTAACAGGGGGCGTCACTGAAGCTTTCTTT	CASSPLTGGVTEAFF